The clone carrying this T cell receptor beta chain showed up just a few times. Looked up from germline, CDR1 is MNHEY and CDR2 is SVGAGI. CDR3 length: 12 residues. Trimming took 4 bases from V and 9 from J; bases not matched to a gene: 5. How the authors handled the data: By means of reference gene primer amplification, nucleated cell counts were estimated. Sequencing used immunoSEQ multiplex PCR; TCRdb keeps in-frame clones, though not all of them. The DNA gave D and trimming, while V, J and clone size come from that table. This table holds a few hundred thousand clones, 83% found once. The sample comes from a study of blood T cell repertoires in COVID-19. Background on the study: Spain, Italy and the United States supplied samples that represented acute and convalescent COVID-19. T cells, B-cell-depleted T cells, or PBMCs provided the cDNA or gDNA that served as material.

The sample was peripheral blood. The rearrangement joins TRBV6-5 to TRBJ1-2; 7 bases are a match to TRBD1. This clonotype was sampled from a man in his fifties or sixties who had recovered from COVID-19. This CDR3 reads CASSLGQPRYTF. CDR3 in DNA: TGTGCCAGCAGTTTGGGACAGCCTCGCTACACCTTC.